These 31 T cell receptor beta chains share one sample of origin, sequenced in a study of cytomegalovirus exposure and HLA in healthy donors. Primers for the PCR totalled 60 Vbeta and 13 Jbeta. Profiling relied on immunoSEQ multiplex PCR, and the TCRdb table lists in-frame clones only, not all of them. Of roughly 190,000 clones in the sample, about 81% were seen once. Material: PBMCs. These receptors were collected from a man aged 25 to 45 in good health and CMV-seropositive.

The chain uses TRBV30 and TRBJ2-7; the match to TRBD1 covers 9 bases. Trimming took 5 bases from V and 5 from J; bases not matched to a gene: 7. This CDR3 spans 13 amino acids. Germline CDR1 is GTSNPN and CDR2 is SVGIG (reference sequence). In DNA form, the CDR3 reads TGTGCCTGGGAGAGGGACAGGGCCGACGAGCAGTACTTC. It codes for CAWERDRADEQYF.

The rearrangement joins TRBV18 to TRBJ2-6, with D possibly being TRBD1 (6 bases). The CDR3 contains 15 residues. With 4 bases removed from V and 2 bases from J, the gap between germline ends came to 9 bases. Germline V gives CDR1 KGHSH, CDR2 LQKENI. CDR3 DNA: TGTGCCAGCTCACTCGGACAGCCTGGGGCCAACGTCCTGACTTTC. This gives the protein CASSLGQPGANVLTF.

In this sample, this clone is medium-sized (0.01 to 0.1%). The chain recombines TRBV2 with TRBJ1-2; TRBD1 matches at 8 bases. The V segment lost 6 bases and the J segment 6 bases; nucleotides outside the gene matches: 9. CDR1 and CDR2 (germline): SNHLY, FYNNEI. The CDR3 loop spans 14 amino acids. This chain's CDR3 is CASRADRGGHGYTF. The CDR3 DNA reads TGTGCCAGCAGGGCAGACAGGGGAGGCCATGGCTACACCTTC. The full variable domain, completed using reference TRBV2 and TRBJ1-2, is EPEVTQTPSHQVTQMGQEVILRCVPISNHLYFYWYRQILGQKVEFLVSFYNNEISEKSEIFDDQFSVERPDGSNFTLKIRSTKLEDSAMYFCASRADRGGHGYTFGSGTRLTVV.

This clone was seen more than once but under ten times. V is TRBV4-2 and J is TRBJ2-7, with 7 positions matching TRBD2. Germline V gene sequence: CDR1 LGHNA, CDR2 YNFKEQ. This CDR3 is 15 amino acids long. V lost 0 bases to trimming and J lost 6 bases; unmatched junction nucleotides: 8. The CDR3 sequence: CASSQDRGRAVEQYF. DNA of the CDR3: TGTGCCAGCAGCCAAGACCGGGGGAGGGCCGTCGAGCAGTACTTC.

This clone was picked up a small number of times. The CDR3 here is CASRAGTSGNSPLHF. The CDR3 DNA reads TGTGCCAGCAGAGCCGGGACATCCGGTAATTCACCCCTCCACTTT. The chain recombines TRBV2 with TRBJ1-6; D is possibly TRBD1 (6 bases). V shed 6 bases and J shed 6 bases, with 15 bases lying between them. The CDR3 runs 15 residues. Germline CDR1 reads SNHLY; CDR2 reads FYNNEI.

This rearrangement joins TRBV5-4 to TRBJ2-1; 9 bases fit TRBD2. Germline values: CDR1 SGHNT, CDR2 YYREEE (reference sequence). The CDR3 contains 18 residues. J gave up 7 bases and V 4 bases, and 18 bases lay outside the gene matches. CDR3 coding DNA: TGTGCCAGCAGCGCATACCTTTCTAGCGGGGAGAGGAGGAATGAGCAGTTCTTC. Protein sequence: CASSAYLSSGERRNEQFF.

In this sample, this clone turned up a few times. This chain uses TRBV15 with TRBJ2-3; D is possibly TRBD1 (6 bases). The CDR3 is 14 amino acids. Trimming removed 4 bases from V and 4 bases from J, with 12 bases in between. Germline CDR1 is LNHNV and CDR2 is YYDKDF (reference sequence). CDR3 sequence: CATSIPQGPDTQYF. DNA for the CDR3: TGTGCCACCAGCATCCCTCAGGGGCCAGATACGCAGTATTTT.

This chain connects TRBV28 to TRBJ2-7; 11 positions agree with TRBD2. In germline, CDR1 is MDHEN, CDR2 SYDVKM. The CDR3 extends over 14 amino acids. V dropped 6 bases and J dropped 7; count of bases not matched to a gene: 8. CDR3 nucleotide sequence: TGTGCCAGCAGCAGGACTAGCGGGCCCGGGGAGCAGTACTTC. Its protein is CASSRTSGPGEQYF.

This clone was picked up one time. The chain links TRBV11-2 to TRBJ1-3; 11 bases line up with TRBD1. This CDR3 region has 16 residues. The ends lost 5 bases at V and 0 bases at J; junction bases unmatched: 3. CDR1 and CDR2 (germline): SGHAT, FQNNGV. CDR3 in DNA: TGTGCCAGCAGCAAGGGACAGGGGGACTCTGGAAACACCATATATTTT. Encoded protein: CASSKGQGDSGNTIYF. The whole variable domain, remainder taken from reference TRBV11-2 and TRBJ1-3, is EAGVAQSPRYKIIEKRQSVAFWCNPISGHATLYWYQQILGQGPKLLIQFQNNGVVDDSQLPKDRFSAERLKGVDSTLKIQPAKLEDSAVYLCASSKGQGDSGNTIYFGEGSWLTVV.

As concerns this clone: This specimen includes other DNA sequences encoding the same CDR3. V and J are TRBV19 and TRBJ2-1, with 7 bases identical to TRBD2. The trim removed 3 bases at V and 4 bases at J, leaving 6 bases unmatched. There are 15 residues in the CDR3. Germline lookup yields CDR1 LNHDA and CDR2 SQIVND (reference sequence). This CDR3 reads CASSIGSGPYNEQFF. The DNA for the CDR3 is TGTGCCAGTAGTATCGGTAGCGGGCCTTACAATGAGCAGTTCTTC.

The rearrangement uses TRBV7-9 and TRBJ1-2; D is unclear. The germline CDR1 and CDR2 sequences are SEHNR and FQNEAQ (reference sequence). V lost 1 base and J lost 8, with 8 bases in between. This CDR3 spans 12 amino acids. The CDR3 DNA reads as TGTGCCAGCAGCTTAGAGGCAGGCGGCTACACCTTC. Amino acid sequence: CASSLEAGGYTF.

The chain recombines TRBV6-1 with TRBJ2-2; 12 bases line up with TRBD1. Germline V gene lookup returns CDR1 MNHNS and CDR2 SASEGT. The CDR3 is made up of 15 amino acids. Losses at the gene ends were 4 bases for V and 6 bases for J; bases not matched to a gene: 3. CDR3 residues: CASSAGQGASGELFF. In DNA form, the CDR3 reads TGTGCCAGCAGTGCGGGACAGGGGGCTTCCGGGGAGCTGTTTTTT.

The chain combines TRBV28 with TRBJ1-5; D not resolved. Germline loops: CDR1 MDHEN, CDR2 SYDVKM. The V end lost 6 bases, the J end lost 0 bases, and 12 bases lay between the germline ends. The CDR3 has 15 residues. CDR3 loop: CASRMRGYSNQPQHF. CDR3 nucleotides: TGTGCCAGCAGAATGAGAGGTTATAGCAATCAGCCCCAGCATTTT. The whole variable domain, filled in from reference TRBV28 and TRBJ1-5, reads DVKVTQSSRYLVKRTGEKVFLECVQDMDHENMFWYRQDPGLGLRLIYFSYDVKMKEKGDIPEGYSVSREKKERFSLILESASTNQTSMYLCASRMRGYSNQPQHFGDGTRLSIL.

The chain recombines TRBV27 with TRBJ2-5, with D uncertain. The J call may be in error: the DNA end matches TRBJ2-7 better. CDR3 length equals 14 residues. The germline CDR1 and CDR2 sequences are MNHEY and SMNVEV (reference sequence). The CDR3 here is CASSLAGGAYEQYF. The CDR3 DNA reads TGTGCCAGCAGTTTGGCAGGTGGGGCCTACGAGCAGTACTTC.

The chain links TRBV10-1 to TRBJ1-5, with D possibly matching TRBD1 (6 bases). This CDR3 has 15 residues. With 8 bases removed from V and 2 bases from J, the gap between germline ends came to 16 bases. Looked up from germline, CDR1 is WNHNN and CDR2 is SYGVQD (reference sequence). In DNA form, the CDR3 reads TGCGCCAGCCGGAGTACAGGGTCGGGCAATCAGCCCCAGCATTTT. Residues: CASRSTGSGNQPQHF.

The chain recombines TRBV9 with TRBJ2-1, with 8 nucleotides matching TRBD2. Germline lookup yields CDR1 SGDLS and CDR2 YYNGEE. The ends lost 2 bases at V and 0 bases at J; junction bases unmatched: 7. The CDR3 loop spans 17 amino acids. CDR3 loop: CASSVARGGSSYNEQFF. The DNA for the CDR3 is TGTGCCAGCAGCGTTGCACGGGGGGGCTCCTCCTACAATGAGCAGTTCTTC. Looking up the rest from reference TRBV9 and TRBJ2-1 gives the full variable domain: DSGVTQTPKHLITATGQRVTLRCSPRSGDLSVYWYQQSLDQGLQFLIQYYNGEERAKGNILERFSAQQFPDLHSELNLSSLELGDSALYFCASSVARGGSSYNEQFFGPGTRLTVL.

The chain employs TRBV9 and TRBJ1-1, with D maybe TRBD1 (5 bases). CDR1 is SGDLS, CDR2 YYNGEE, per germline. This CDR3 is 13 amino acids long. V lost 3 bases to trimming and J lost 1 base, with 7 bases between them. The CDR3 protein is CASSEGENTEAFF. The CDR3 region has the DNA TGTGCCAGCAGCGAAGGGGAGAACACTGAAGCTTTCTTT.

The V and J genes are TRBV19 and TRBJ1-1; D is ambiguous. The CDR3 is made up of 13 amino acids. Trimming cost V 8 bases and J 8 bases, with 18 bases left between them. Germline CDR1 and CDR2: LNHDA and SQIVND (reference sequence). The CDR3 DNA is TGTGCCAGTCATATGCGGGAGGCCCGGGAAGCTTTCTTT. Protein sequence: CASHMREAREAFF.

CDR3 region: CASSSRDRGPKLSTDTQYF. The CDR3 nucleotides are TGTGCCAGCAGTTCCCGGGACAGGGGGCCGAAGCTTAGCACAGATACGCAGTATTTT. The V and J genes are TRBV27 and TRBJ2-3; 12 bases map to TRBD1. CDR1 and CDR2 (germline): MNHEY, SMNVEV (reference sequence). This CDR3 has 19 amino acids. V lost 4 bases, J lost 0 bases, and 11 bases stayed unmatched.

A word on this clone: The junction shows a germline mismatch at one end, possibly a read error. The chain recombines TRBV7-7 with TRBJ2-1; the match to TRBD2 covers 12 bases. CDR1 is SSHAT, CDR2 FNYEAQ, per germline (reference sequence). The CDR3 loop spans 14 amino acids. CDR3 amino acids: CASSRTSGINEQFF. As DNA, the CDR3 is TGTGCTAGCAGCCGGACTAGCGGGATCAATGAGCAGTTCTTC.

This clone appeared a few times. This chain links TRBV28 with TRBJ2-7; 8 nucleotides align to TRBD1. The J segment lost 7 bases and the V segment lost 7 bases, leaving 15 bases of the junction unmatched. Germline loops: CDR1 MDHEN, CDR2 SYDVKM. The CDR3 totals 15 residues. CDR3: CASTPGSGGAEEQYF. In nucleotides, the CDR3 is TGTGCCAGCACCCCCGGATCAGGGGGCGCAGAGGAGCAGTACTTC.

V is TRBV5-1 and J is TRBJ1-5; 9 positions match TRBD1. Germline CDR1 reads SGHRS; CDR2 reads YFSETQ. The CDR3 contains 15 residues. The V gene end was trimmed by 0 bases and the J gene end by 2 bases; junction bases not matched to a gene: 0. The CDR3 here is CASSLGQGGNQPQHF. The CDR3 DNA reads TGCGCCAGCAGCTTGGGACAGGGGGGCAATCAGCCCCAGCATTTT.

This chain links TRBV5-4 with TRBJ2-5; the D gene is possibly TRBD2 (6 bases). The last part of the DNA fits TRBJ2-7 better; the J call may be wrong. The CDR3 has 13 residues. Germline V gene sequence: CDR1 SGHNT, CDR2 YYREEE (reference sequence). The CDR3 DNA sequence: TGTGCCAGCAGCTTAGGAGGGACCTACGAGCAGTACTTC. This codes for CASSLGGTYEQYF.

The rearrangement uses TRBV9 and TRBJ1-1, with D unresolved. Trimming removed 4 bases from V and 5 bases from J, with 12 bases in between. Germline CDR1 is SGDLS and CDR2 is YYNGEE. The CDR3 has 13 residues. The CDR3 reads CASSLGLETEAFF. The CDR3 nucleotides read TGTGCCAGCAGCCTCGGTCTCGAGACTGAAGCTTTCTTT.

The genes are TRBV28 and TRBJ1-4, with 9 nucleotides matching TRBD1. CDR3 length equals 17 residues. CDR1 is MDHEN, CDR2 SYDVKM, per germline. V was pared by 4 bases and J by 7 bases, with 13 bases of the junction left unmatched. The CDR3 DNA is TGTGCCAGCAGTTCGGGACAGGGAAGTTACGGTGGTGAAAAACTGTTTTTT. Translation: CASSSGQGSYGGEKLFF.

The chain combines TRBV7-9 with TRBJ2-2, with 14 bases lining up with TRBD2. The CDR3 is 19 residues long. Trimming took 5 bases from V and 1 from J; bases not matched to a gene: 9. The V gene's germline CDR1 is SEHNR and CDR2 FQNEAQ (reference sequence). The CDR3 nucleotides are TGTGCCAGCAGCCGGGCCGGAGGACTAGCGGGGGGGAACACCGGGGAGCTGTTTTTT. Amino acid sequence: CASSRAGGLAGGNTGELFF.

The sample holds a few counts of this clone. This chain joins TRBV18 and TRBJ2-1, with D possibly being TRBD1 (6 bases). With 3 bases removed from V and 10 bases from J, the gap between germline ends came to 16 bases. Germline V gene data show CDR1 as KGHSH and CDR2 as LQKENI. The CDR3 consists of 14 residues. The CDR3 coding sequence is TGTGCCAGCTCACCTACCGACAGGCGCGGGGAGCAGTTCTTC. As protein: CASSPTDRRGEQFF.

The chain carries TRBV18 and TRBJ2-7, with 16 bases fitting TRBD2. Germline lookup yields CDR1 KGHSH and CDR2 LQKENI. The V and J ends lost 3 bases and 5 bases, in that order; junction bases with no gene match: 10. CDR3 size: 18 residues. The CDR3 loop is CASSPTTGLAGGRNEQYF. DNA for the CDR3: TGTGCCAGCTCACCGACCACGGGACTAGCGGGGGGGCGGAACGAGCAGTACTTC.

The CDR3 DNA sequence: TGTGCCAGCAAAACAGGGGATTATGGCTACACCTTC. This encodes CASKTGDYGYTF. The chain combines TRBV7-9 with TRBJ1-2; 7 bases match TRBD1. The germline V gene encodes CDR1 SEHNR and CDR2 FQNEAQ (reference sequence). The ends lost 7 bases at V and 5 bases at J; junction bases unmatched: 4. The CDR3 spans 12 residues.

The chain combines TRBV7-6 with TRBJ2-3, with no clear D. Germline loops: CDR1 SGHVS, CDR2 FNYEAQ. The CDR3 loop spans 15 amino acids. Trimming pared 5 bases from V and 0 bases from J, leaving 12 bases between. The CDR3 protein is CASSPLLSSTDTQYF. As DNA, the CDR3 is TGTGCCAGCAGCCCCCTTCTATCGAGCACAGATACGCAGTATTTT.

The rearrangement joins TRBV4-2 to TRBJ2-5; TRBD2 matches 14 bases. The CDR3 totals 16 residues. Germline loops: CDR1 LGHNA, CDR2 YNFKEQ. The J segment lost 3 bases and the V segment lost 5 bases, leaving 5 bases of the junction unmatched. This CDR3 reads CASSTQGLAGEETQYF. The CDR3 region has the DNA TGTGCCAGCAGCACCCAGGGACTAGCGGGAGAAGAGACCCAGTACTTC.